These T cell receptor beta chains were read from a single sample in a study of T cell changes during pregnancy in multiple sclerosis. TCRdb's copy holds only in-frame clones and misses some; the assay was immunoSEQ multiplex PCR. In the table there are 75,000 to 95,000 clones, around 94% of which are singletons. The starting material was peripheral blood, obtained after pregnancy. Receptors originate from a female donor with multiple sclerosis, enrolled in a pregnancy study. CDR3s include the opening cysteine and the closing phenylalanine or tryptophan. D genes are given only for firm matches. Not all rows give a size; the values are once, few, many and, for expanded clones, a class.

V gene,clone size,D gene,J gene,CDR3 protein,CDR3 DNA
TRBV5-1,NA,TRBD1,TRBJ1-1,CASSKWDRGQNTEAFF,TGCGCCAGCAGCAAATGGGACAGGGGCCAGAACACTGAAGCTTTCTTT
TRBV7-9,few,TRBD1,TRBJ2-4,CASSRTGGSKNIQYF,TGTGCCAGCAGTCGGACAGGGGGGAGCAAAAACATTCAGTACTTC
TRBV6-5,NA,TRBD1,TRBJ1-2,CASSYLGQVYGYTF,TGTGCCAGCAGTTACTTGGGACAGGTCTATGGCTACACCTTC
TRBV25-1,NA,TRBD1,TRBJ2-1,CASSALGTGGTDEQFF,TGTGCCAGCAGTGCCCTAGGGACAGGGGGAACCGATGAGCAGTTCTTC
TRBV6-1,NA,NA,TRBJ1-5,CASREGAAVHQPQHF,TGTGCCAGCAGAGAAGGTGCGGCCGTACATCAGCCCCAGCATTTT
TRBV7-2,NA,NA,TRBJ2-4,CASSLGAGLAKNIQYF,TGTGCCAGCAGCTTAGGGGCGGGACTAGCCAAAAACATTCAGTACTTC
TRBV6-6,NA,TRBD1,TRBJ1-1,CASSYSGQGAGAFF,TGTGCCAGCAGTTACTCGGGACAGGGGGCCGGAGCTTTCTTT
TRBV27,NA,NA,TRBJ1-1,CASSERSMNTEAFF,TGTGCCAGCAGTGAAAGATCTATGAACACTGAAGCTTTCTTT
TRBV7-9,NA,TRBD2,TRBJ2-2,CASPTTSGTSSGGELFF,TGTGCCAGCCCAACCACCTCCGGGACTAGCTCGGGCGGGGAGCTGTTTTTT
TRBV5-1,NA,NA,TRBJ1-1,CASSLLGGGVTEAFF,TGCGCCAGCAGCTTATTAGGAGGGGGGGTCACTGAAGCTTTCTTT
TRBV5-1,NA,TRBD1,TRBJ1-2,CASSLTGVAYGYTF,TGCGCCAGCAGCCTCACAGGGGTTGCTTATGGCTACACCTTC
TRBV7-9,NA,TRBD2,TRBJ2-5,CASSSSGGETQYF,TGTGCCAGCAGCTCGTCGGGAGGAGAGACCCAGTACTTC
TRBV18,NA,TRBD1,TRBJ2-6,CASRTGGSISGANVLTF,TGTGCCAGCCGGACAGGGGGAAGCATCTCTGGGGCCAACGTCCTGACTTTC
TRBV7-3,NA,NA,TRBJ1-1,CASSPWEGGDTEAFF,TGTGCCAGCAGCCCATGGGAGGGAGGAGACACTGAAGCTTTCTTT
TRBV6-1,NA,NA,TRBJ1-5,CASSEALVWGGQPQHF,TGTGCCAGCAGTGAAGCGCTGGTCTGGGGCGGTCAGCCCCAGCATTTT
TRBV5-6,NA,NA,TRBJ2-7,CASSLDSQGYEQYF,TGTGCCAGCAGCTTAGATTCACAGGGTTACGAGCAGTACTTC
TRBV6-5,NA,NA,TRBJ1-1,CASSYVMNTEAFF,TGTGCCAGCAGTTACGTTATGAACACTGAAGCTTTCTTT
TRBV2,NA,NA,TRBJ1-1,CASSEVAAMNTEAFF,TGTGCCAGCAGTGAGGTGGCGGCGATGAACACTGAAGCTTTCTTT